This T cell receptor (beta chain) was sequenced in a study of blood T cell repertoires in COVID-19. As for the study in general: Samples taken during acute and convalescent COVID-19 were collected in the United States, Italy and Spain.

It was during active infection that Seattle patients were enrolled and then longitudinally followed. The CDR3 extends over 12 amino acids. Trimming shortened V by 3 bases and J by 14 bases, and 15 bases separated the two germline ends. CDR1 and CDR2 from the germline V gene are SEHNR and FQNEAQ (reference sequence). Original processing notes: The assay estimated nucleated cells by amplifying reference gene primers. TCRdb's copy holds only in-frame clones and misses some; the assay was immunoSEQ multiplex PCR. V and J calls and clone size are given by that table; D and trimming were obtained from the DNA. The sample records some 450,000 clones, 70% to 90% being singletons.

This TCR came from a young man with COVID-19, enrolled during active disease. The chain links TRBV7-9 to TRBJ2-3; no reliable D call. The sample comprised peripheral blood. CDR3 bases: TGTGCCAGCAGCTTTTTAACAGCTCTTGTGTATTTT. The encoded protein is CASSFLTALVYF.